These 5 T cell receptor beta chains were sequenced from one sample in a study of blood T cell repertoires in COVID-19 (dated by TCRdb to 2018 to 2020). The library was prepared using the immunoSEQ multiplex PCR assay. As stored in TCRdb, this immuneACCESS dataset retains in-frame rearrangements with V and J assigned. A fraction of the clones does not appear; measured against another copy, unresolved V genes explain less than half of the discrepancy, and the remainder lacks a known reason. The sample table records approximately 430,000 clones; roughly 89% of these occur just once. The ten largest clones capture almost 1.5% of the sample. The source material was peripheral blood. The receptors come from a woman in her 30s with active or convalescent COVID-19.

The chain links TRBV19 to TRBJ1-4, with a weak D call TRBD1 (5 bases). The CDR3 is 12 residues long. The V gene's germline CDR1 is LNHDA and CDR2 SQIVND (reference sequence). V lost 5 bases, J lost 7 bases, and 8 bases lay in between. CDR3 region: CASSHRGEKLFF. The CDR3 region has the DNA TGTGCCAGTAGTCATAGGGGTGAAAAACTGTTTTTT.

The chain recombines TRBV18 with TRBJ2-7; D unclear. This CDR3 contains 11 residues. The ends were cut back, 4 bases at V and 4 bases at J, with 5 bases in the middle. Per germline, CDR1 KGHSH and CDR2 LQKENI. CDR3 region: CASSLEYEQYF. CDR3 bases: TGTGCCAGCTCACTAGAATACGAGCAGTACTTC.

The V call is TRBV11-2, the J call TRBJ1-4; perhaps TRBD1 as D (5 bases). This CDR3 region has 11 residues. The V end was cut by 5 bases, the J end by 15 bases, with 13 bases between. CDR1 SGHAT and CDR2 FQNNGV come from the germline V gene. The CDR3 protein is CASSDLREVFF. In DNA form, the CDR3 reads TGTGCCAGCAGCGACCTCAGGGAAGTGTTTTTT.

V is TRBV4-2 and J is TRBJ2-7; 12 nucleotides line up with TRBD2. The ends lost 2 bases at V and 2 bases at J; junction bases unmatched: 7. The CDR3 is made up of 17 amino acids. CDR1 LGHNA and CDR2 YNFKEQ come from the germline V gene. The CDR3 bases are TGTGCCAGCAGCCAAAGCCCCTGGACTAGCGGGACCTACGAGCAGTACTTC. Translated: CASSQSPWTSGTYEQYF.

The chain employs TRBV3-1 (or the pseudogene TRBV3-2) and TRBJ2-2; a possible D gene is TRBD1 (5 bases). Per germline, CDR1 LGHDT and CDR2 YNNKEL (reference sequence). This CDR3 is built from 16 residues. With 4 bases removed from V and 0 bases from J, the gap between germline ends came to 12 bases. This CDR3 reads CASSRAAQANTGELFF. CDR3 bases: TGTGCCAGCAGCCGCGCAGCACAGGCGAACACCGGGGAGCTGTTTTTT.